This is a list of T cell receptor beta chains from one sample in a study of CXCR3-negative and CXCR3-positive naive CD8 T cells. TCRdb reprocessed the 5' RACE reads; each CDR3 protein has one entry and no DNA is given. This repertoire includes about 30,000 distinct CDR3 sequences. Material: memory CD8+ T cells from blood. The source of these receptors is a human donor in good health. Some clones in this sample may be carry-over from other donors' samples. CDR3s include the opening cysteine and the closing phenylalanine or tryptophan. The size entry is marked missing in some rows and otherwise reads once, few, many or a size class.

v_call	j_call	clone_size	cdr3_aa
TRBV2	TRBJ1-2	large	CASRDYDFSPMYGYTF
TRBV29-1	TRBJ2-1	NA	CSVLGILAGNEQFF
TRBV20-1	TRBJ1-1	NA	CSAPKQGGHTEAFF
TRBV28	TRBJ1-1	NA	CASSLNGITEAFF
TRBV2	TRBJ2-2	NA	CASSEEVYRALTGELFF
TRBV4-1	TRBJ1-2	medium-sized	CASSQEPGQVHGYTF
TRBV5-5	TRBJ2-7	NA	CASSLSQGVDEQYF
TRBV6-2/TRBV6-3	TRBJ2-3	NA	CASSSPIRMDTQYF
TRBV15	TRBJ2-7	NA	CATSSSGSAGMDEQYF
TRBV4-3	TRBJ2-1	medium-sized	CASSQAAGLGYNEQFF
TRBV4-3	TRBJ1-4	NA	CASSQATGFNEKLFF
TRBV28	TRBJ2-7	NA	CASSLSGDIRSYEKYF
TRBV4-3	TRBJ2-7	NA	CASSQAEGASYEQYF
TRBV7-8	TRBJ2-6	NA	CASSPGQISGANVLTF
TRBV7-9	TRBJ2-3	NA	CASSAGTSITDTQYF
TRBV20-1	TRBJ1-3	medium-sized	CSARDRTGESGNTIYF
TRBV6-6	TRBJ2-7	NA	CASSYSTLAGGYEQYF
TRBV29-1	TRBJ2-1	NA	CSVEDLADYNEQFF
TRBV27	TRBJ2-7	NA	CATSGGPYEQYF
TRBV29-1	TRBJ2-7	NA	CSVEDIRTGDRYEQYF
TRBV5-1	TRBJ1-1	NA	CASSTTGWATEAFF
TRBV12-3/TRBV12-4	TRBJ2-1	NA	CASSRTGATYNDQFF
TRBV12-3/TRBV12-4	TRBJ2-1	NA	CASWTGLYNEQFF
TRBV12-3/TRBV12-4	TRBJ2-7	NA	CASSKTAPYEQYF
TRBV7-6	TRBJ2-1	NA	CASSLVGGLYNEQFF
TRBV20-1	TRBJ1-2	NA	CSGALGDYGYTF
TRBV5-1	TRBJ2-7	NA	CASSFPHGARGHEQYF
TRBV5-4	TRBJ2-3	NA	CASSLWLAGETQYF
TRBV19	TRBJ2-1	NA	CASIWSGGSYNEQFF
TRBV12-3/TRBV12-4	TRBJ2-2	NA	CASSLGPNTGELFF
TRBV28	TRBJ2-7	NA	CAIMNRAQSSYEQYF
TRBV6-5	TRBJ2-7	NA	CASSGLAGAVYEQYF
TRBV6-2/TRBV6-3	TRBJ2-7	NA	CASSYSVDSDTSYEQYF
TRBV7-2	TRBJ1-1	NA	CASSLGLWVNTEAFF
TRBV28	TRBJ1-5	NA	CASSLWSGSQPQHF
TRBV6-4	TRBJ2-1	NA	CASSDSSGGSPNEQFF
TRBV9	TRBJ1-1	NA	CASSAGGFEAFF